These T cell receptor beta chains were read from a single sample in a study of blood T cell repertoires in COVID-19. The assay was immunoSEQ multiplex PCR, and TCRdb's table has in-frame clones only and misses some. The sample yields roughly 59,000 clones, 76% seen once. The sample taken for sequencing was peripheral blood. These receptors originate from a woman between 50 and 59 years old with active or convalescent COVID-19. CDR3s include the opening cysteine and the closing phenylalanine or tryptophan. Fields, in order: V gene, J gene, clone size, D gene, CDR3 protein, CDR3 DNA. A D gene is named only where the DNA matches it firmly. The size of a clone is reported for some rows only, either as once, few or many, or as a class for expanded clones.

TRBV20-1	TRBJ2-7	-	TRBD1	CSAGTAYEQYF	TGCAGTGCTGGGACAGCCTACGAGCAGTACTTC
TRBV5-1	TRBJ2-5	once	TRBD1	CASSQRTGEETQYF	TGCGCCAGCAGCCAACGGACAGGGGAAGAGACCCAGTACTTC
TRBV10-1	TRBJ1-1	-	-	CASRLTNLSTDKNTEAFF	TGCGCCAGCAGGTTAACTAATCTCTCGACAGACAAGAACACTGAAGCTTTCTTT
TRBV3-1/TRBV3-2	TRBJ1-6	-	-	CASSQAEANSPLHF	TGTGCCAGCAGCCAAGCTGAGGCCAATTCACCCCTCCACTTT
TRBV3-1/TRBV3-2	TRBJ2-1	few	TRBD2	CASSQESGRADNEQFF	TGTGCCAGCAGCCAGGAAAGCGGGAGGGCCGACAATGAGCAGTTCTTC
TRBV19	TRBJ2-1	-	TRBD1	CATDRENNEQFF	TGTGCCACTGACAGGGAGAACAATGAGCAGTTCTTC
TRBV29-1	TRBJ2-7	-	TRBD2	CSVVPSGSYEQYF	TGCAGCGTTGTTCCTAGCGGATCCTACGAGCAGTACTTC
TRBV24-1	TRBJ2-7	-	-	CATPHFRPRGEQYF	TGTGCCACCCCCCACTTTCGCCCCCGGGGCGAGCAGTACTTC
TRBV5-1	TRBJ1-1	-	TRBD1	CASSPQGTRRNTEAFF	TGCGCCAGCAGCCCACAGGGGACCCGCAGAAACACTGAAGCTTTCTTT
TRBV5-1	TRBJ2-2	-	TRBD2	CASSLATSGKSTGELFF	TGCGCCAGCAGCTTAGCTACTAGCGGGAAAAGCACCGGGGAGCTGTTTTTT
TRBV7-3	TRBJ2-7	-	TRBD1	CASSGKSGQGAGEQYF	TGTGCCAGCAGCGGGAAATCGGGACAGGGGGCTGGGGAGCAGTACTTC
TRBV2	TRBJ1-2	-	-	CASSANTGYGGYTF	TGTGCCAGCAGTGCTAATACAGGGTACGGTGGCTACACCTTC
TRBV7-9	TRBJ1-4	-	TRBD1	CASSSTGGNEKLFF	TGTGCCAGCAGCTCGACAGGGGGCAATGAAAAACTGTTTTTT
TRBV5-1	TRBJ2-5	-	TRBD2	CASSLIAGEGETQYF	TGCGCCAGCAGCTTAATAGCGGGAGAGGGAGAGACCCAGTACTTC
TRBV29-1	TRBJ1-4	-	-	CSASGQTNEKLFF	TGCAGCGCCTCGGGACAAACAAATGAAAAACTGTTTTTT
TRBV9	TRBJ1-1	-	TRBD1	CASSVAGQGGAEAFF	TGTGCCAGCAGCGTAGCCGGACAGGGGGGGGCTGAAGCTTTCTTT
TRBV5-1	TRBJ1-2	few	-	CASSFGAEGYGYTF	TGCGCCAGCAGCTTCGGGGCGGAGGGCTATGGCTACACCTTC
TRBV16	TRBJ1-4	once	-	CASSQSPGEGEKLFF	TGTGCCAGCAGCCAATCCCCAGGGGAGGGGGAAAAACTGTTTTTT
TRBV29-1	TRBJ1-2	-	-	CSVVLYGGAYGYTF	TGCAGCGTTGTCTTGTACGGGGGAGCCTATGGCTACACCTTC
TRBV6-2/TRBV6-3	TRBJ2-7	-	TRBD2	CASSPRLAIIYEQYF	TGTGCCAGCAGCCCTAGACTAGCGATTATTTACGAGCAGTACTTC
TRBV6-2/TRBV6-3	TRBJ2-6	-	TRBD1	CASSPWTGAGANVLTF	TGTGCCAGCAGTCCCTGGACAGGGGCAGGGGCCAACGTCCTGACTTTC
TRBV7-2	TRBJ2-3	-	TRBD2	CASSLKGISGSTDTQYF	TGTGCCAGCAGCTTAAAAGGGATTAGCGGGAGCACAGATACGCAGTATTTT
TRBV9	TRBJ2-5	-	-	CASSDRLAGPQETQYF	TGTGCCAGCAGTGACCGCCTGGCGGGACCGCAAGAGACCCAGTACTTC
TRBV5-5	TRBJ1-1	-	TRBD1	CASSLKGGGTEAFF	TGTGCCAGCAGCTTGAAAGGGGGCGGCACTGAAGCTTTCTTT